The 11 T cell receptor beta chains reported below all come from one sample, sequenced in a study of blood T cell repertoires in COVID-19 (dated by TCRdb to 2020 to 2022). Libraries were prepared through the immunoSEQ multiplex PCR assay. Held by TCRdb, this immuneACCESS table contains in-frame sequences only and omits some clones. Under half of the omission traces to an unresolved V gene where checked; the cause of the rest is unknown. This sample has roughly 270,000 clones in its table, and about 85% of those were observed once. The ten largest clones represent roughly 2.5% of the sample. Material: PBMCs or T cells enriched from blood (not recorded which). The receptors stem from a woman aged 50 to 60 who had recovered from COVID-19.

In its sample, this clone was seen many times. The chain combines TRBV28 with TRBJ2-7; the match to TRBD1 covers 9 bases. V lost 5 bases, J lost 3 bases, and 8 bases stayed unmatched. The CDR3 extends over 15 amino acids. CDR1 and CDR2 (germline): MDHEN, SYDVKM. Here the CDR3 DNA reads TGTGCCAGCAGTGCCCGACAGGGGGTATACTACGAGCAGTACTTC. It specifies CASSARQGVYYEQYF.

In its sample, this clone was seen once. The chain couples TRBV19 to TRBJ1-2, with D perhaps TRBD1 (6 bases). V was shortened by 2 bases and J by 0 bases, with 7 bases between the two germline ends. Germline CDR1 is LNHDA and CDR2 is SQIVND (reference sequence). This CDR3 is built from 14 residues. This CDR3 is CASSIQGPNYGYTF. The DNA of the CDR3 is TGTGCCAGTAGTATACAGGGGCCTAACTATGGCTACACCTTC.

This chain joins TRBV7-9 and TRBJ2-5; the match to TRBD2 covers 7 bases. V was pared by 1 base and J by 1 base, with 3 bases of the junction left unmatched. Germline V gives CDR1 SEHNR, CDR2 FQNEAQ (reference sequence). The CDR3 is 15 residues long. The CDR3: CASSLVLAPQETQYF. As DNA, the CDR3 is TGTGCCAGCAGCTTAGTACTAGCGCCCCAAGAGACCCAGTACTTC.

DNA of the CDR3: TGCAGCGTGGGGGACAGGGCTGGAAACACCATATATTTT. It encodes CSVGDRAGNTIYF. This rearrangement joins TRBV29-1 to TRBJ1-3; 9 bases are a match to TRBD1. CDR3 length: 13 residues. Trimming at V came to 6 bases and at J to 2 bases, leaving 2 bases not matched to a gene. Germline assignment: CDR1 SQVTM and CDR2 ANQGSEA.

The chain is built from TRBV27 and TRBJ2-6; D gene uncertain. V was cut by 2 bases and J by 6 bases, with 8 bases left in between. The CDR3 covers 14 residues. The germline V gene encodes CDR1 MNHEY and CDR2 SMNVEV (reference sequence). CDR3 protein: CASSLGVVANVLTF. The CDR3 nucleotides read TGTGCCAGCAGTTTAGGAGTAGTGGCCAACGTCCTGACTTTC.

J is TRBJ2-2 and V is TRBV7-9; D perhaps matches TRBD1 (6 bases). This CDR3 region has 15 residues. CDR1 SEHNR and CDR2 FQNEAQ come from the germline V gene (reference sequence). The ends were cut back, 5 bases at V and 6 bases at J, with 16 bases in the middle. CDR3 nucleotides: TGTGCCAGCAGCCCAAAACAGGGTAGCTCCGGGGAGCTGTTTTTT. Encoded protein: CASSPKQGSSGELFF.

On this clone itself: The same CDR3 also results from other DNA sequences found in this sample. The rearrangement uses TRBV5-1 and TRBJ1-5; D is ambiguous. The germline V and J ends were trimmed by 5 bases and 0 bases, with 6 bases remaining between them. Germline CDR1 and CDR2: SGHRS and YFSETQ. This CDR3 is built from 13 residues. DNA of the CDR3: TGCGCCAGCAGGAGGGATAGCAATCAGCCCCAGCATTTT. It yields the protein CASRRDSNQPQHF.

The gene calls are TRBV5-1 and TRBJ2-3; D gene unclear. Trimming took off 0 bases at V and 0 bases at J, with 8 bases between the two ends. This CDR3 spans 15 amino acids. CDR1 and CDR2 from the germline V gene are SGHRS and YFSETQ. CDR3 protein: CASSLVGYSTDTQYF. The CDR3, as DNA: TGCGCCAGCAGCTTGGTCGGGTATAGCACAGATACGCAGTATTTT.

This chain uses TRBV28 with TRBJ1-1, with D hard to call. Germline V gene lookup returns CDR1 MDHEN and CDR2 SYDVKM. The CDR3 spans 11 residues. CDR3 DNA sequence: TGTGGCACCACGGAGGATACTGAAGCTTTCTTT. It codes for CGTTEDTEAFF.

V gene TRBV19 combines with J gene TRBJ1-1; tentative D call: TRBD1 (6 bases). Trimming removed 2 bases at V and 6 bases at J, with 10 bases between. The CDR3 has 13 amino acids. Germline CDR1 is LNHDA and CDR2 is SQIVND (reference sequence). The chain's CDR3 is CASSIRTVAEAFF. CDR3 in DNA: TGTGCCAGTAGTATAAGGACAGTAGCTGAAGCTTTCTTT.

V and J are TRBV12-5 and TRBJ1-5; tentatively, D is TRBD1 (5 bases). This CDR3 spans 14 amino acids. Germline CDR1 LGHNT, CDR2 FRNRAP. V lost 4 bases, J lost 0 bases, and 7 bases lay in between. The DNA for the CDR3 is TGTGCTAGTGGTTCAGGGAATAGCAATCAGCCCCAGCATTTT. It codes for CASGSGNSNQPQHF.